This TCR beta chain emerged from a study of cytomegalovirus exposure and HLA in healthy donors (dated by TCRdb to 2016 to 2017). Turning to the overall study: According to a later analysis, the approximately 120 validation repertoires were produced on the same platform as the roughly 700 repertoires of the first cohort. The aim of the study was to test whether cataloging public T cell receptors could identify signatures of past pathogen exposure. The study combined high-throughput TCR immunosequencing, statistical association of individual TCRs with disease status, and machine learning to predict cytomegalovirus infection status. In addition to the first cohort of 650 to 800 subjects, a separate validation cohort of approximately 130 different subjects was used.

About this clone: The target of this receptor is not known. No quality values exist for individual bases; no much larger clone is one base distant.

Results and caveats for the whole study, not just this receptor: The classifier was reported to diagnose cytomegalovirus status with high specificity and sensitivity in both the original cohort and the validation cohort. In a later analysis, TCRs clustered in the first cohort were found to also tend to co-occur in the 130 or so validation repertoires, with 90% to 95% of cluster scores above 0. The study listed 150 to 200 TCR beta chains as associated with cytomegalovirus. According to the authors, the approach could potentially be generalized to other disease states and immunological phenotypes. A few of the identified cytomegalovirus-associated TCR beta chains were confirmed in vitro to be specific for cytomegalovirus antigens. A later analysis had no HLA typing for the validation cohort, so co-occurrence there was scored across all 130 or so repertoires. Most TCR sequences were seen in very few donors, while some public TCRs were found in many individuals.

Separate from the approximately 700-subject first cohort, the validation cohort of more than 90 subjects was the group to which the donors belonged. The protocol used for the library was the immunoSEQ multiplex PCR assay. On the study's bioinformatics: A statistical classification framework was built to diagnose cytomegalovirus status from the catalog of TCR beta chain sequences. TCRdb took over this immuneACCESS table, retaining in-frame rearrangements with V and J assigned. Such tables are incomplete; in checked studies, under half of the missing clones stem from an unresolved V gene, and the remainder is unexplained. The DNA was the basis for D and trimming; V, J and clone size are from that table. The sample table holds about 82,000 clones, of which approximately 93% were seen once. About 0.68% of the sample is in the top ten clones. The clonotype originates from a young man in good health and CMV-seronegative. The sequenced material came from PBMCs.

The DNA reads TGTGCCTGGAGTCCGACAGGGTACCCCTATAATTCACCCCTCCACTTT. Its translation reads: CAWSPTGYPYNSPLHF. The sequence is built from TRBV30 and TRBJ1-6; TRBD1 agrees with 7 junctional bases. V and J are trimmed by 2 bases and 2 bases, and the gene matches miss 6 bases of the junction. The germline V gene (reference sequence) specifies GTSNPN as CDR1 and SVGIG as CDR2. The CDR3 starts with the cysteine, ends with the phenylalanine, and has 16 residues. Only the CDR3 portion is preserved as DNA: 48 bases, with reading frame beginning at the first base. The full variable domain, with segments outside the CDR3 supplied by the reference TRBV30 and TRBJ1-6 proteins, appears as SQTIHQWPATLVQPVGSPLSLECTVEGTSNPNLYWYRQAAGRGLQLLFYSVGIGQISSEVPQNLSASRPQDRQFILSSKKLLLSDSGFYLCAWSPTGYPYNSPLHFGNGTRLTVT.